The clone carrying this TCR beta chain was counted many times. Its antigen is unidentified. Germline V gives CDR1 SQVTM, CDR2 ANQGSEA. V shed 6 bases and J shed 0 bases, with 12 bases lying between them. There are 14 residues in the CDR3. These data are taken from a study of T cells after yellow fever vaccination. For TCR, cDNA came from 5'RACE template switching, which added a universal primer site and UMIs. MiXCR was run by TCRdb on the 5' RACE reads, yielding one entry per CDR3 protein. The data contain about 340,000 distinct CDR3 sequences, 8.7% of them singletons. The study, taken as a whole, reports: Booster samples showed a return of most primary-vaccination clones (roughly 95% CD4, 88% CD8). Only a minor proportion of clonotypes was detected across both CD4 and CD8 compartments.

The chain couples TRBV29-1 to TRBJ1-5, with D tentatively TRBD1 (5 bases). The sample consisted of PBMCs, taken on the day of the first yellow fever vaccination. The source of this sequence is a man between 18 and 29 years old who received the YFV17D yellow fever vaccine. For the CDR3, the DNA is TGCAGCGTCCAAACAGGCATTAGCAATCAGCCCCAGCATTTT. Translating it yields CSVQTGISNQPQHF. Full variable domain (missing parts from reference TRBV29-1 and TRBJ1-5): SAVISQKPSRDICQRGTSLTIQCQVDSQVTMMFWYRQQPGQSLTLIATANQGSEATYESGFVIDKFPISRPNLTFSTLTVSNMSPEDSSIYLCSVQTGISNQPQHFGDGTRLSIL.